This TCR beta chain was documented in a study of T cells in Graves' hyperthyroidism and ophthalmopathy. At the level of the study: The initial diagnosis was the point when peripheral blood was collected, ahead of any treatment.

From RNA transcripts, TCR beta CDR3 regions were amplified. An initial round of RT-PCR targeting the TCR CDR3 relied on the HTBI primer set. Each CDR3 protein is one row after TCRdb ran MiXCR on the multiplex PCR reads. This table holds about 460,000 distinct CDR3 sequences, about 20% found once. Study results and caveats: Researchers report that a 13 V-J model separated ophthalmopathy from stable hyperthyroidism.

Trimming shortened V by 3 bases and J by 9 bases, and 10 bases separated the two germline ends. Per the germline V gene, CDR1 is LNHDA and CDR2 is SQIVND (reference sequence). The length of the CDR3 is 12 residues. This clonotype was detected only a few times. What it recognizes is unknown. Ophthalmopathy cases met thresholds of Clinical Activity Score at least 3, NOSPECS grade at least 4 and duration under 3 months. Fresh 10 ml peripheral blood yielded PBMCs. V is TRBV19 and J is TRBJ2-3; no clear D gene. The sequencing input was blood. The receptor was derived from a woman aged 70-85 years with Graves' ophthalmopathy. CDR3 sequence reads: CASSIYPATQYF. The CDR3 DNA sequence: TGTGCCAGTAGTATTTATCCCGCGACGCAGTATTTT.